These T cell receptor beta chains were read from a single sample in a study of Ad26.COV2.S vaccination and SARS-CoV-2 variants. Some clones are missing from TCRdb's copy, which holds only in-frame ones; the method was immunoSEQ multiplex PCR. This table holds hundreds of thousands of clones, about 90% found once. The material was peripheral blood, obtained in a trial of Ad26.COV2.S vaccine versus placebo. The receptors were gathered from a person aged 18 to 65 who received the Ad26.COV2.S COVID-19 vaccine or a placebo. Each CDR3 is given without its conserved first and last residue.

V,J,CDR3
TRBV6-6,TRBJ1-2,ASSPSGQGTEDYGYT
TRBV28,TRBJ1-5,ASSVLDQPQH
TRBV5-1,TRBJ1-6,ASSLDDGVRSPLH
TRBV15,TRBJ1-1,ATSKEAVGWNTEAF
TRBV9,TRBJ1-4,ASSGRPSRDEKLF
TRBV2,TRBJ1-3,ASRNQLSSGNTIY
TRBV19,TRBJ2-7,ASSWAGNSYEQY
TRBV5-6,TRBJ2-5,ASSFRQGDGETQY
TRBV18,TRBJ2-7,ASSSLDGEQY
TRBV4-3,TRBJ1-1,ASSGRNTEAF
TRBV9,TRBJ1-3,ASSVVSGTGPGNTIY
TRBV6-5,TRBJ2-4,ASSVGGAKNIQY
TRBV2,TRBJ2-2,ASSVDRGPVGELF
TRBV7-2,TRBJ1-4,ASSFPGQGLLNEKLF
TRBV2,TRBJ2-1,ASKGVGSYNEQF
TRBV5-1,TRBJ1-6,ASSLFGSPLH
TRBV27,TRBJ2-7,ASSRTGSYEQY
TRBV6-1,TRBJ2-6,ASSEGGFGANVLT
TRBV3-1/TRBV3-2,TRBJ2-2,ASSQVLATGELF
TRBV3-1/TRBV3-2,TRBJ2-1,ASSQKRLATYSYNEQF
TRBV30,TRBJ1-1,AWTEVNTEAF
TRBV7-6,TRBJ1-5,ASSSQDNQPQH
TRBV6-2/TRBV6-3,TRBJ2-7,ASSQTTHFGLLF
TRBV6-5,TRBJ1-2,ASSPGTVPNYGYT
TRBV7-9,TRBJ1-5,ASSRTGDNQPQH